These 9 T cell receptor beta chains came from one sample sequenced in a study of OX40 agonist ivuxolimab in advanced cancers. The repertoire was sequenced with immunoSEQ multiplex PCR; TCRdb's copy has only in-frame clones and lacks some. In the table there are about 26,000 clones, about 87% of which are singletons. The sequences come from CD4+ or CD8+ T cells sorted from blood, collected in a trial of the OX40 agonist ivuxolimab. The receptors stem from an adult with an advanced solid tumor such as melanoma, head and neck, liver or kidney cancer.

This clone was recorded a few times. This rearrangement joins TRBV4-2 to TRBJ1-2; maybe TRBD1 (5 bases). CDR1 is LGHNA and CDR2 is YNFKEQ in the germline V gene. V gave up 1 base and J gave up 6 bases, with 9 bases separating them. This CDR3 spans 13 amino acids. In DNA form, the CDR3 reads TGTGCCAGCAGCCAAGGTAGGGGTGATGGCTACACCTTC. This gives the protein CASSQGRGDGYTF.

DNA of the CDR3: TGTGCCAGCGAGGGGCCAGAGACAGGAAATGGCTACACCTTC. Its translation is CASEGPETGNGYTF. J is TRBJ1-2 and V is TRBV5-8; the D gene is possibly TRBD1 (6 bases). Germline loops: CDR1 SGHTS, CDR2 YDEGEE. V dropped 7 bases and J dropped 6 bases, with 19 bases sitting between them. The CDR3 sequence is 14 residues long. Full variable domain (remainder filled in from reference TRBV5-8 and TRBJ1-2): EAGVTQSPTHLIKTRGQQATLRCSPISGHTSVYWYQQALGLGLQFLLWYDEGEERNRGNFPPRFSGRQFPNYSSELNVNALELEDSALYLCASEGPETGNGYTFGSGTRLTVV.

This clone appeared a single time. V usage is TRBV29-1 and J usage is TRBJ1-1; the D is unclear. V lost 4 bases and J lost 5, with 14 bases in between. The CDR3 loop spans 13 amino acids. Looked up from germline, CDR1 is SQVTM and CDR2 is ANQGSEA. Written as DNA, the CDR3 is TGCAGCGTTGGCCCAGGAGAGGCGACTGAAGCTTTCTTT. Translating gives CSVGPGEATEAFF.

This clone is a singleton in its sample. The rearrangement links TRBV6-5 to TRBJ2-7; D possibly corresponds to TRBD2 (6 bases). The CDR3 totals 14 residues. The germline V gene encodes CDR1 MNHEY and CDR2 SVGAGI. Trimming pared 8 bases from V and 1 base from J, leaving 15 bases between. The CDR3 is CASSPAGRSYEQYF. DNA for the CDR3: TGTGCCAGCTCCCCGGCGGGGAGATCCTACGAGCAGTACTTC.

This chain uses TRBV19 with TRBJ2-7, with no clear D. Looked up from germline, CDR1 is LNHDA and CDR2 is SQIVND (reference sequence). V lost 3 bases and J 0 bases, leaving 9 bases between the germline ends. The CDR3 consists of 14 residues. The CDR3 DNA sequence: TGTGCCAGTAGTATTTCCAGGTCCTCCTACGAGCAGTACTTC. It translates to CASSISRSSYEQYF.

This chain uses TRBV5-1 with TRBJ1-1; D perhaps matches TRBD1 (5 bases). Germline CDR1 is SGHRS and CDR2 is YFSETQ. Deletions cut 0 bases from V and 3 bases from J, with 9 bases between. The CDR3 is 14 residues long. For the CDR3, the DNA is TGCGCCAGCAGCTTGGCGGGGGGTTACACTGAAGCTTTCTTT. Translation gives CASSLAGGYTEAFF.

This CDR3 reads CASSGRANTEAFF. The CDR3 region has the DNA TGTGCCAGCAGTGGTCGGGCGAACACTGAAGCTTTCTTT. This chain links TRBV6-1 with TRBJ1-1; no clear D. The V end was cut by 4 bases, the J end by 1 base, with 7 bases between. Germline CDR1 reads MNHNS; CDR2 reads SASEGT. The CDR3 is 13 residues long.

The chain employs TRBV9 and TRBJ2-2, with 8 nucleotides matching TRBD1. The CDR3 is 13 residues long. Looked up from germline, CDR1 is SGDLS and CDR2 is YYNGEE. The trim removed 6 bases at V and 8 bases at J, leaving 6 bases unmatched. In nucleotides, the CDR3 is TGTGCCAGCAAGGACAGGGAGAAAGGGGAGCTGTTTTTT. Amino acids: CASKDREKGELFF.

The gene calls are TRBV7-8 and TRBJ2-7; D unclear. Germline-derived CDR1 and CDR2 are SGHVS and FQNEAQ. V was trimmed by 2 bases and J by 0 bases, leaving 20 bases between them. The CDR3 runs 18 residues. CDR3 coding DNA: TGTGCCAGCAGCTTAACCCTCGCGGCAGGAGAATACTCCTACGAGCAGTACTTC. Translated: CASSLTLAAGEYSYEQYF. The full variable domain, in which reference TRBV7-8 and TRBJ2-7 provide the parts outside the CDR3, is GAGVSQSPRYKVAKRGQDVALRCDPISGHVSLFWYQQALGQGPEFLTYFQNEAQLDKSGLPSDRFFAERPEGSVSTLKIQRTQQEDSAVYLCASSLTLAAGEYSYEQYFGPGTRLTVT.